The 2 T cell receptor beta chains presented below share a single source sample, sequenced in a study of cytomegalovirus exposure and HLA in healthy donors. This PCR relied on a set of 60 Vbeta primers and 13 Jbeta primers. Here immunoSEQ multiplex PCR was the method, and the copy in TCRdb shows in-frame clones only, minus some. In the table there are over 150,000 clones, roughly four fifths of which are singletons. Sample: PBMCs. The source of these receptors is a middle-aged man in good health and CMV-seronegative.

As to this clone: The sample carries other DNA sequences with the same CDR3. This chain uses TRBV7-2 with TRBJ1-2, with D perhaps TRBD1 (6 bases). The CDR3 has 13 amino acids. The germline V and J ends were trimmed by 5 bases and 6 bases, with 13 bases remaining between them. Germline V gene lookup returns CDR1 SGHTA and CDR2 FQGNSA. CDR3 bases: TGTGCCAGCAGCCCGGGACGGGACAATGGCTACACCTTC. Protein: CASSPGRDNGYTF. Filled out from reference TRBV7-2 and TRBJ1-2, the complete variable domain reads GAGVSQSPSNKVTEKGKDVELRCDPISGHTALYWYRQSLGQGLEFLIYFQGNSAPDKSGLPSDRFSAERTGGSVSTLTIQRTQQEDSAVYLCASSPGRDNGYTFGSGTRLTVV.

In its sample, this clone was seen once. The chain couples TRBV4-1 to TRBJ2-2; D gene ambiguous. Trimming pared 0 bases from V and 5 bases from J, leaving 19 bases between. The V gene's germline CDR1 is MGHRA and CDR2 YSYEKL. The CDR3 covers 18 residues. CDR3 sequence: CASSQDNYGLDGTGELFF. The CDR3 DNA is TGCGCCAGCAGCCAAGATAATTATGGATTAGACGGGACCGGGGAGCTGTTTTTT.